This T cell receptor (beta chain) was observed in a study of blood T cell repertoires in COVID-19. The CDR3 totals 11 residues. Germline CDR1 LGHNT, CDR2 FRNRAP. Trimming cost V 5 bases and J 12 bases, with 10 bases left between them. Produced via immunoSEQ multiplex PCR; TCRdb's table is partial and in-frame only. The sample lists about 480,000 clones, over 75% occurring once. This sequence was found in a middle-aged woman who had recovered from COVID-19. The V gene is TRBV12-5, the J gene TRBJ2-2; D remains unclear. Sequencing was performed on PBMCs or T cells enriched from blood (not recorded which). In DNA form, the CDR3 reads TGTGCTAGTGGTCTCTCTGGGCAGCTGTTTTTT. Its protein product is CASGLSGQLFF.